Listed here are 10 T cell receptor beta chains from one sample, sequenced in a study of blood T cell repertoires in COVID-19. Generated by immunoSEQ multiplex PCR, the TCRdb table keeps only in-frame clones and is missing some. This table holds fewer than 300,000 clones, more than 85% found once. Source material: peripheral blood. The receptors come from a woman in her 30s with COVID-19, enrolled during active disease.

V and J are TRBV15 and TRBJ1-1; TRBD1 aligns across 11 bases. V trimming: 4 bases; J trimming: 9 bases; junction bases outside the gene matches: 4. The CDR3 is 13 residues long. The germline V gene encodes CDR1 LNHNV and CDR2 YYDKDF (reference sequence). The CDR3 sequence: CATSKDRGQQAFF. CDR3 coding DNA: TGTGCCACCAGCAAGGACAGGGGGCAGCAAGCTTTCTTT.

The J gene is TRBJ2-7, the V gene TRBV5-1, with 15 bases lining up with TRBD2. This CDR3 has 16 residues. V shed 3 bases and J 3 bases; nucleotides not matched to a gene: 4. Looked up from germline, CDR1 is SGHRS and CDR2 is YFSETQ. This chain's CDR3 is CASSSGTSGRIYEQYF. The CDR3 DNA sequence: TGCGCCAGCAGCTCTGGGACTAGCGGGAGGATCTACGAGCAGTACTTC. Full variable domain (rest looked up from reference TRBV5-1 and TRBJ2-7): KAGVTQTPRYLIKTRGQQVTLSCSPISGHRSVSWYQQTPGQGLQFLFEYFSETQRNKGNFPGRFSGRQFSNSRSEMNVSTLELGDSALYLCASSSGTSGRIYEQYFGPGTRLTVT.

The chain joins TRBV19 to TRBJ2-1, with 8 bases aligning to TRBD1. The junction had 12 bases not matched to a gene; V was cut back by 5 bases and J by 6 bases. CDR1 and CDR2 from the germline V gene are LNHDA and SQIVND (reference sequence). The CDR3 is made up of 16 amino acids. This CDR3 reads CASSRFQDRDFNEQFF. CDR3 coding DNA: TGTGCCAGTAGTCGCTTCCAGGACAGGGATTTCAATGAGCAGTTCTTC.

The V call is TRBV4-1, the J call TRBJ2-2; 7 bases align to TRBD1. Germline V gives CDR1 MGHRA, CDR2 YSYEKL. CDR3 length: 15 amino acids. With 2 bases clipped from V and 7 bases from J, the junction kept 7 bases outside the gene matches. Here the CDR3 reads CASSQPIQGSGELFF. CDR3 in DNA: TGCGCCAGCAGCCAACCCATACAGGGGAGCGGGGAGCTGTTTTTT.

This clone was seen once. The chain joins TRBV10-3 to TRBJ2-2, with D perhaps matching TRBD2 (6 bases). CDR1 and CDR2 from the germline V gene are ENHRY and SYGVKD. Deletions cut 7 bases from V and 3 bases from J, with 12 bases between. This CDR3 contains 14 residues. The CDR3 nucleotides are TGTGCCATCAACGAAGCGGGTGACACCGGGGAGCTGTTTTTT. Protein sequence: CAINEAGDTGELFF.

The chain employs TRBV29-1 and TRBJ2-5, with 7 bases lining up with TRBD2. Germline CDR1 reads SQVTM; CDR2 reads ANQGSEA. The CDR3 is 12 amino acids. The V gene end was trimmed by 7 bases and the J gene end by 5 bases; junction bases not matched to a gene: 7. The CDR3 reads CSAGGIGETQYF. The CDR3 coding sequence is TGCAGCGCCGGGGGGATCGGGGAGACCCAGTACTTC.

The chain carries TRBV5-1 and TRBJ1-3; possibly TRBD1 for D (6 bases). The CDR3 has 19 residues. The germline gives CDR1 SGHRS, CDR2 YFSETQ. Trimming cost V 0 bases and J 0 bases, with 19 bases left between them. CDR3 protein: CASSLDPWGTISSGNTIYF. The CDR3 region has the DNA TGCGCCAGCAGCTTGGACCCATGGGGGACAATCAGCTCTGGAAACACCATATATTTT.

This chain connects TRBV7-6 to TRBJ2-1, with 7 bases aligning to TRBD2. CDR3 size: 13 residues. V lost 5 bases to trimming and J lost 15 bases; unmatched junction nucleotides: 13. Per the germline V gene, CDR1 is SGHVS and CDR2 is FNYEAQ. CDR3 sequence reads: CASSPTSAGTRFF. CDR3 DNA: TGTGCCAGCAGCCCCACTAGCGCTGGTACACGGTTCTTC.

This clone was observed once. V usage is TRBV5-1 and J usage is TRBJ2-7, with 12 bases that match TRBD2. Germline loops: CDR1 SGHRS, CDR2 YFSETQ. The CDR3 extends over 14 amino acids. After removal of 4 bases from V and 5 bases from J, the junction contained 4 bases not matched to a gene. The CDR3, as DNA: TGCGCCAGCAGCAATCTAGCGGGAGGGAACGAGCAGTACTTC. Translated: CASSNLAGGNEQYF.

The CDR3 region is CATSRNLAGVAGELFF. The CDR3 DNA sequence: TGTGCCACCAGCAGAAACCTTGCGGGAGTAGCCGGGGAGCTGTTTTTT. The rearrangement uses TRBV15 and TRBJ2-2; 7 nucleotides line up with TRBD2. V was clipped by 2 bases and J by 6 bases; unmatched bases: 9. This CDR3 region has 16 residues. Germline V gives CDR1 LNHNV, CDR2 YYDKDF (reference sequence).